These 6 T cell receptor beta chains were sequenced from one sample in a study of T cells after yellow fever vaccination. TCRdb passed the 5' RACE reads through MiXCR, listing each CDR3 protein once. Altogether over 250,000 distinct CDR3 sequences are present, about 5.2% being singletons, with the ten largest covering roughly 3.3%. This material consisted of CD4+ T cells sorted from PBMCs, taken on the day of the yellow fever booster vaccination. Receptors originate from a young man who received the YFV17D yellow fever vaccine.

This clonotype was recorded a few times. The chain carries TRBV12-3 or TRBV12-4 and TRBJ1-5; no clear D. Trimming shortened V by 6 bases and J by 7 bases, and 19 bases separated the two germline ends. The CDR3 runs 15 residues. Here the CDR3 DNA reads TGTGCCAGCAGCATAAGACCGGGCGCCCTCCAGCCCCAGCATTTT. It yields the protein CASSIRPGALQPQHF.

This clonotype was seen only a few times. V and J are TRBV12-3 or TRBV12-4 and TRBJ2-7, with 8 bases identical to TRBD1. V shed 3 bases and J 7 bases; nucleotides not matched to a gene: 2. The CDR3 runs to 12 residues. The CDR3 here is CASSLWTGEQYF. The CDR3 region has the DNA TGTGCCAGCAGTTTGTGGACAGGGGAGCAGTACTTC.

This clonotype appeared a few times. The CDR3 DNA follows: TGTGCCAGCAGCTTCCGCTTTCCGGCCAGGGCGACCGGCAATGAGCAGTTCTTC. Translated: CASSFRFPARATGNEQFF. V gene TRBV5-5 combines with J gene TRBJ2-1, with D tentatively TRBD1 (5 bases). Trimming pared 2 bases from V and 6 bases from J, leaving 24 bases between. The CDR3 is 18 amino acids. Germline V gene lookup returns CDR1 SGHKS and CDR2 YYEKEE (reference sequence).

This chain connects TRBV5-4 to TRBJ2-5; D could derive from TRBD1 or TRBD2 (6 bases each). The CDR3 has 14 amino acids. The V and J ends lost 4 bases and 0 bases respectively, with 10 bases between them. The germline V gene encodes CDR1 SGHNT and CDR2 YYREEE (reference sequence). The CDR3 region is CASSGGPNQETQYF. The CDR3 nucleotides are TGTGCCAGCAGCGGGGGGCCTAACCAAGAGACCCAGTACTTC. Filled out from reference TRBV5-4 and TRBJ2-5, the complete variable domain reads ETGVTQSPTHLIKTRGQQVTLRCSSQSGHNTVSWYQQALGQGPQFIFQYYREEENGRGNFPPRFSGLQFPNYSSELNVNALELDDSALYLCASSGGPNQETQYFGPGTRLLVL.

The chain joins TRBV21-1 to TRBJ2-7; TRBD1, the D gene given by the table, was not confirmed from the DNA. TRBV21-1 is tagged as a pseudogene. The CDR3 consists of 15 residues. The CDR3 DNA reads TGTGCCAGCAGCAAAGAACCGGGACAGGGATACGAGCAGTACTTC. Translating gives CASSKEPGQGYEQYF.

This clonotype was seen a handful of times. The chain has TRBV12-2 and TRBJ1-5; the table's D gene call, TRBD1, was not cross checked with the DNA. TRBV12-2 is a pseudogene locus. The CDR3 runs to 16 residues. The CDR3 nucleotides read TGTGCAAGTCTCCCTCCCGGGACAGGAAGAAATCAGCCCCAGCATTTT. This codes for CASLPPGTGRNQPQHF.